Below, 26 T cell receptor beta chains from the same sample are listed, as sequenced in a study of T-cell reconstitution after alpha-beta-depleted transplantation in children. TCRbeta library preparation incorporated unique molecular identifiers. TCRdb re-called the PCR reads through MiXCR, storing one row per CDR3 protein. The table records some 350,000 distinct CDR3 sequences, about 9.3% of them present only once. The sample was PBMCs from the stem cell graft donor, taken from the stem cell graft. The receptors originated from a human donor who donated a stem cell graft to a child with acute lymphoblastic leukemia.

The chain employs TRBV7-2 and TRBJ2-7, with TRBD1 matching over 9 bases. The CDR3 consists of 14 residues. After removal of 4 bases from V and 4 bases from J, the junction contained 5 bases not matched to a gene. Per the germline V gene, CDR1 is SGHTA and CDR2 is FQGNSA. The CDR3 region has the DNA TGTGCCAGCAGCTCACCGGACAGGGGATACGAGCAGTACTTC. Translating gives CASSSPDRGYEQYF. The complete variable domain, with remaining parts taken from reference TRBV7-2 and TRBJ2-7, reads GAGVSQSPSNKVTEKGKDVELRCDPISGHTALYWYRQSLGQGLEFLIYFQGNSAPDKSGLPSDRFSAERTGGSVSTLTIQRTQQEDSAVYLCASSSPDRGYEQYFGPGTRLTVT.

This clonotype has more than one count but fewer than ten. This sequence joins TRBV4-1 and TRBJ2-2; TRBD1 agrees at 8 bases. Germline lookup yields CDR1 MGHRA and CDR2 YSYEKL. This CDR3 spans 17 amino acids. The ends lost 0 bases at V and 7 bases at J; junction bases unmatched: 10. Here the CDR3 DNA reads TGCGCCAGCAGCCAAGATCTGGCAGGGGGCGGTGTCGGGGAGCTGTTTTTT. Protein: CASSQDLAGGGVGELFF.

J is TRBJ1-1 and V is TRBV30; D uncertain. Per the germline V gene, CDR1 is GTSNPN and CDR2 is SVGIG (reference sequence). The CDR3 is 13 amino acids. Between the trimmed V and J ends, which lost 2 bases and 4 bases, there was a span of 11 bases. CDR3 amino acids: CAWSQDPGTEAFF. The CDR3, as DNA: TGTGCCTGGAGTCAGGATCCAGGCACTGAAGCTTTCTTT.

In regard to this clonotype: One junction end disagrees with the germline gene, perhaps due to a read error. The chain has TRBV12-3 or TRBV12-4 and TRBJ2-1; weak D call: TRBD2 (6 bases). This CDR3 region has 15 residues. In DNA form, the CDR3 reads TGTGCCAGCAGTTTAGGCGGGGTCTTTTACAGTGAGCAGTTCTTC. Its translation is CASSLGGVFYSEQFF.

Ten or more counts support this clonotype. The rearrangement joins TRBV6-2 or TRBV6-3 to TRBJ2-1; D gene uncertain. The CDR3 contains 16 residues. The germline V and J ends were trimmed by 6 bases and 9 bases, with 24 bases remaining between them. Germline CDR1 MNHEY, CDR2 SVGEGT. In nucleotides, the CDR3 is TGTGCCAGCAGACAGTGGTGGGGTTCGGAAATAGGTGAGCAGTTCTTC. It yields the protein CASRQWWGSEIGEQFF.

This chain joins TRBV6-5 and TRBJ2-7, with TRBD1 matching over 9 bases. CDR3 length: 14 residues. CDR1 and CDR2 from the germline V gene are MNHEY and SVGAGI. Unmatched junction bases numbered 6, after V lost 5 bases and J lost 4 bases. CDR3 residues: CASSHRDRVYEQYF. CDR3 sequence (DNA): TGTGCCAGCAGTCACCGGGACAGGGTTTACGAGCAGTACTTC.

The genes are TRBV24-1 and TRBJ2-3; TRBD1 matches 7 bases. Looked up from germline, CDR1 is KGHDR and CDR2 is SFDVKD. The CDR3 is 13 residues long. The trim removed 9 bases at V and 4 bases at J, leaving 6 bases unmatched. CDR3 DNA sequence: TGTGCCACCGCGGCCCAGGGGGCAGATACGCAGTATTTT. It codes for CATAAQGADTQYF.

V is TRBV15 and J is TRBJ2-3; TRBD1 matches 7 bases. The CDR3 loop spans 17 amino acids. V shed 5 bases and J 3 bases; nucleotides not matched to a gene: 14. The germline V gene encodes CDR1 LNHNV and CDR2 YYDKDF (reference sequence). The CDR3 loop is CATSATGALVGTDTQYF. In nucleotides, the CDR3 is TGTGCCACCAGCGCAACAGGGGCACTGGTGGGAACAGATACGCAGTATTTT.

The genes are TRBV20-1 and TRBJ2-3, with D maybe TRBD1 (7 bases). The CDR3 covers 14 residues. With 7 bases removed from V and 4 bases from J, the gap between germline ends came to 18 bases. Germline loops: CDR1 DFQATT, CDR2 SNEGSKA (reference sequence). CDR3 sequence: CSEVRGDPPDTQYF. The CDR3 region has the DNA TGCAGTGAGGTCAGGGGGGATCCGCCAGATACGCAGTATTTT.

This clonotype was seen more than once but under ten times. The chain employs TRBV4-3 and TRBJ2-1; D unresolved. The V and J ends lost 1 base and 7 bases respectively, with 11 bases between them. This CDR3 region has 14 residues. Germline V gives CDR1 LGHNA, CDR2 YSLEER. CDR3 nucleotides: TGCGCCAGCAGCCAAGTGGGCCGGCGGAATGAGCAGTTCTTC. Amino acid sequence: CASSQVGRRNEQFF.

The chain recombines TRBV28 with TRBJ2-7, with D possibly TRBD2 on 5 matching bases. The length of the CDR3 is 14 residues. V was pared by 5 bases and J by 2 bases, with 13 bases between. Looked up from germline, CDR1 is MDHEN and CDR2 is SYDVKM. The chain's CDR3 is CASSPGRGPYEQYF. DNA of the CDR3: TGTGCCAGCAGTCCGGGCCGAGGGCCCTACGAGCAGTACTTC.

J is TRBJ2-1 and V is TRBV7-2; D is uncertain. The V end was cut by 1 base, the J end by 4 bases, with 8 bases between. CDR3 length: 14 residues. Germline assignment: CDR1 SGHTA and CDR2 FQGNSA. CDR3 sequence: CASSLDPTYNEQFF. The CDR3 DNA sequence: TGTGCCAGCAGCTTAGACCCGACTTACAATGAGCAGTTCTTC. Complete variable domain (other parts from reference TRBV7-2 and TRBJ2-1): GAGVSQSPSNKVTEKGKDVELRCDPISGHTALYWYRQSLGQGLEFLIYFQGNSAPDKSGLPSDRFSAERTGGSVSTLTIQRTQQEDSAVYLCASSLDPTYNEQFFGPGTRLTVL.

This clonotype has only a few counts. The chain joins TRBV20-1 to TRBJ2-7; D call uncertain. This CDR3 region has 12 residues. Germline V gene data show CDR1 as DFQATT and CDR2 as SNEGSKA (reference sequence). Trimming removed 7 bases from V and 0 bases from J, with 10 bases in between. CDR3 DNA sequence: TGCAGTGGTAATGGGGACTCCTACGAGCAGTACTTC. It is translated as CSGNGDSYEQYF.

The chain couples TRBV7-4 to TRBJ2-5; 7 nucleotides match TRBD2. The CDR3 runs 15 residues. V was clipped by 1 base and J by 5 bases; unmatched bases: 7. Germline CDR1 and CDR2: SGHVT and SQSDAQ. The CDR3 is CASSLGPGLSETQYF. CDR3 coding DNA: TGTGCCAGCAGCTTAGGACCGGGACTAAGCGAGACCCAGTACTTC.

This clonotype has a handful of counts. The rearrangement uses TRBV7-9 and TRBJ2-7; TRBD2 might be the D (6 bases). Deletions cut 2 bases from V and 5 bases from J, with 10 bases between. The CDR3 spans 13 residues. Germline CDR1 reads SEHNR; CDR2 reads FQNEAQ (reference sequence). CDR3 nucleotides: TGTGCCAGCAGCTTACGGGGGACGAACGAGCAGTACTTC. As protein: CASSLRGTNEQYF.

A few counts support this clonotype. CDR3 region: CASSLLGRWTEAFF. CDR3 DNA: TGTGCCAGCAGTTTATTAGGCAGGTGGACTGAAGCTTTCTTT. The chain is built from TRBV28 and TRBJ1-1; no definite D call. Trimming took 1 base from V and 5 from J, leaving 11 bases between them. Germline V gene sequence: CDR1 MDHEN, CDR2 SYDVKM. The CDR3 consists of 14 residues.

This CDR3 reads CATSTAPTDTQYF. Here the CDR3 DNA reads TGTGCCACCTCCACGGCCCCCACAGATACGCAGTATTTT. The chain couples TRBV24-1 to TRBJ2-3; D is uncertain. CDR1 and CDR2 from the germline V gene are KGHDR and SFDVKD. V was trimmed by 9 bases and J by 2 bases, leaving 11 bases between them. This CDR3 is 13 amino acids long.

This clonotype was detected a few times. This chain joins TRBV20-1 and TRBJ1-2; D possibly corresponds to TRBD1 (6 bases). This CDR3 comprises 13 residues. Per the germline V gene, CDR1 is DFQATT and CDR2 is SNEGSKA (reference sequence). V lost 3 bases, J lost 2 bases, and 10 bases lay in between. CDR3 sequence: CSASHRENYGYTF. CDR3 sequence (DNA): TGCAGTGCTAGTCACAGGGAGAACTATGGCTACACCTTC.

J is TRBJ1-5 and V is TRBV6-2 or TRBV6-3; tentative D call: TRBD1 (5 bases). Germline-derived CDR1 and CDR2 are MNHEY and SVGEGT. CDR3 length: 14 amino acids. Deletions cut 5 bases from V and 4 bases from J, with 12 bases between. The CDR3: CASSPTVGNQPQHF. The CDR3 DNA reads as TGTGCCAGCAGTCCGACAGTAGGGAATCAGCCCCAGCATTTT.

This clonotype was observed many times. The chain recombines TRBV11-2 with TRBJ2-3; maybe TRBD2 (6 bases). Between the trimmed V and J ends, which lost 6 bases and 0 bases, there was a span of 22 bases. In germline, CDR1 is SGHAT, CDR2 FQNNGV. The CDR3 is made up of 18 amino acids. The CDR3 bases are TGTGCCAGCAGTATTACCTCCCTCGGGGGTTCTAGCACAGATACGCAGTATTTT. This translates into CASSITSLGGSSTDTQYF. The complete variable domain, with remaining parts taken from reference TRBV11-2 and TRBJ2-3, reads EAGVAQSPRYKIIEKRQSVAFWCNPISGHATLYWYQQILGQGPKLLIQFQNNGVVDDSQLPKDRFSAERLKGVDSTLKIQPAKLEDSAVYLCASSITSLGGSSTDTQYFGPGTRLTVL.

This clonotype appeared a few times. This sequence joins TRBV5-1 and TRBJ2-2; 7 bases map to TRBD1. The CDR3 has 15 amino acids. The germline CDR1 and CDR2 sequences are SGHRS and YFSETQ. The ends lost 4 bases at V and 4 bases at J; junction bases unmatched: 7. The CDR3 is CASSLGQVVTGELFF. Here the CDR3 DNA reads TGCGCCAGCAGCCTCGGACAGGTGGTCACCGGGGAGCTGTTTTTT. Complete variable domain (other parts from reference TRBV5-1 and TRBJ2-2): KAGVTQTPRYLIKTRGQQVTLSCSPISGHRSVSWYQQTPGQGLQFLFEYFSETQRNKGNFPGRFSGRQFSNSRSEMNVSTLELGDSALYLCASSLGQVVTGELFFGEGSRLTVL.

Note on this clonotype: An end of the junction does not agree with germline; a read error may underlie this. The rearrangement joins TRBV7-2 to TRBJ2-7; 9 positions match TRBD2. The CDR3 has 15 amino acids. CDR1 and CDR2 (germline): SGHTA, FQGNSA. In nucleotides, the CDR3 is TGTGCCAGCAGCTTAGGTATAAGCGGGAGGCCCCCGCCCCGCTTC. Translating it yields CASSLGISGRPPPRF.

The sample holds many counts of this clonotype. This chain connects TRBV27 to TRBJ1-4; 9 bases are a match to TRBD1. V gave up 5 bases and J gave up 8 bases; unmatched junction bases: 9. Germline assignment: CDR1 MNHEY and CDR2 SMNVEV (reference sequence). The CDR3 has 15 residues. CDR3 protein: CASSPETGGTEKLFF. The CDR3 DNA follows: TGTGCCAGCAGTCCGGAGACAGGGGGTACGGAAAAACTGTTTTTT.

The CDR3 loop reads CASTGSGGQRDEQYF. DNA of the CDR3: TGCGCCAGCACCGGTTCGGGCGGCCAGAGGGACGAGCAGTACTTC. V is TRBV5-1 and J is TRBJ2-7; tentative D call: TRBD2 (5 bases). V was pared by 6 bases and J by 5 bases, with 21 bases between. CDR1 and CDR2 (germline): SGHRS, YFSETQ. This CDR3 has 15 amino acids.

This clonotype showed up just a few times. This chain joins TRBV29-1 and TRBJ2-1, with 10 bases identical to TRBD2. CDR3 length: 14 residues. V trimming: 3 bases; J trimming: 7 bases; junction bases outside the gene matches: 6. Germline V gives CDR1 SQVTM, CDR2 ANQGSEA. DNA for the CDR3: TGCAGCGTTGACGGGGGTAGCGGGAGGAATGAGCAGTTCTTC. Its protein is CSVDGGSGRNEQFF.

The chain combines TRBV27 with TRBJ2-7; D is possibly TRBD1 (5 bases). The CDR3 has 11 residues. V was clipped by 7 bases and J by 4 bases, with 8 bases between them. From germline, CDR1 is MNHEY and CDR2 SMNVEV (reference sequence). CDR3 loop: CASNQGYEQYF. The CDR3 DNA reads TGTGCCAGCAACCAGGGTTACGAGCAGTACTTC.